What follows describes a single TCR beta chain. Its antigen is not yet known. There are no base qualities to consult, and no much larger clone falls within one base. From the cysteine through the phenylalanine, the CDR3 covers 16 amino acids. The entry retains the CDR3 DNA only, 48 bases that are in frame from base 1. Clipping removes 6 bases from V and 1 base from J, with 8 as the unmatched junction base count. CDR1 and CDR2, per the germline V gene, are KGHSH and LQKENI. This sample was taken from a study of cytotoxic CD8 clonotypes in ibrutinib-treated CLL (dated by TCRdb to about 2021). Notes on the research overall: The cohort was composed of some ten relapsed/refractory and fewer than 16 treatment-naive patients; IGHV unmutated status was identified in some 17 patients. Patients were still on ibrutinib when every remission and progressive disease sample was collected. Cryopreserved peripheral blood mononuclear cells were obtained prior to treatment, at the time of response, and at either disease progression or sustained remission. Of the roughly 86 people in the trial, around 25 had longitudinal samples available. Partial responses were observed in roughly 24 patients and complete responses in 2; after a median follow-up of around 68 months, remission was maintained in approximately 15 patients and progression was observed in roughly twelve. An average of roughly 250,000 productive templates and roughly 94,000 productive rearrangements was obtained per sample. Samples at response were collected after a median of about 12 months of treatment, with a range of about 6 to 36 months. General study outcomes and caveats: Clonality increased at ibrutinib response, stayed stable in sustained remission, and fell back toward baseline at progression. Baseline clonality was found to be higher than that of age-matched healthy donors and was strongly correlated with circulating CD8+ T-cell counts. Sustained-remission and progressing patients did not have matched sampling times, and lymph node repertoires were not examined. Public clonotypes were rare and either shrank or stayed stable during treatment, and the rise in clonality at ibrutinib response reflected expansion of private clonotypes.

Each clonotype received, on average, about 10x coverage in deep resolution sequencing performed on a MiSeq, where the target depth lay between 1 in 1 million and 1 in 200,000 T cells. TCR beta libraries were generated with the immunoSEQ hsTCRB Kit. For the original study's pipeline: Data were analyzed with ImmunoSEQ Data Assistant and ImmunoSEQ Analyzer, with V, D and J genes assigned per IMGT definitions. Clonality was computed as one minus normalized Shannon entropy of productive rearrangement frequencies, ranging from 0 to 1. Only overrepresented clonotypes making up at least 0.05% of the repertoire of each patient were included in the public clonotype analysis. About twelve repertoires from age-matched healthy donors, obtained from immuneACCESS, served as clonality controls. Imported from immuneACCESS, the table was reduced by TCRdb to in-frame sequences with V and J called. These copies leave out some clones; in studies compared against another copy, an unresolved V gene accounts for under half, and the cause of the remainder is not known. D and trimming come from the DNA, and the V and J calls and clone size come from that table. This sample is represented by some 130,000 clones; approximately 85% of them were singletons. Roughly 2% of the sample comes from the top ten.

The sample's time point label is to be understood as: roughly 25 months on ibrutinib. For TCR beta library preparation, approximately 1.8 micrograms of genomic DNA was extracted from cryopreserved PBMCs. Longitudinal blood samples from CLL patients on ibrutinib monotherapy were analyzed using high-throughput TCR beta sequencing. The patients took part in an open-label, single-center phase 2 trial of ibrutinib monotherapy. The rearranged chain carries TRBV18 and TRBJ2-1, with TRBD2 identical over 8 junction bases. The specimen comprised PBMCs, sampled after 24 months of ibrutinib treatment. The origin of this receptor is a human donor with chronic lymphocytic leukemia. The CDR3 protein sequence reads: CASSPGGATSYNEQFF. The DNA sequence is TGTGCCAGCTCGCCCGGGGGGGCCACATCCTACAATGAGCAGTTCTTC.